This T cell receptor (beta chain) was profiled in a study of T cell responses to AZD1222 COVID-19 vaccine. Study-level points and caveats: White British people made up most donors, females outnumbered males, and clonal diversity was possibly underestimated. Unmutated variant regions are reportedly targeted by nearly half of spike-specific TCRs. Regions 160-218 and 743-854 dominated among vaccine-associated CD4 TCRs spanning spike.

Regarding this clone: Its antigen is unidentified.

V lost 7 bases and J 0 bases, leaving 15 bases between the germline ends. The CDR3 contains 16 residues. CDR1 and CDR2 (germline): LNHDA, SQIVND (reference sequence). Some clones are missing from TCRdb's copy, which holds only in-frame ones; the method was immunoSEQ multiplex PCR. The sample consists of 100,000 to 150,000 clones, about 85% of them appearing once. The sequence came from an adult in good health. The chain uses TRBV19 and TRBJ2-2, with D maybe TRBD1 (5 bases). The sample was peripheral blood, taken on day 0 of AZD1222 vaccination. The CDR3 DNA follows: TGTGCCAGTACCATATTAGAGACAGCGAACACCGGGGAGCTGTTTTTT. This codes for CASTILETANTGELFF.